This entry features one TCR beta chain sequence. Original processing methods: Estimates of nucleated cell counts were drawn from the amplification of reference gene primers. Only in-frame clones appear in the TCRdb table, and some are missing; sequencing was by immunoSEQ multiplex PCR. V and J calls and clone size follow that table, whereas D and trimming were derived from the DNA. The table lists 90,000 to 150,000 clones, over 60% of them singletons, with about 6.6% in the top ten. These data originate in a study of blood T cell repertoires in COVID-19. Study background: COVID-19 samples collected from the United States, Italy and Spain covered acute and convalescent phases. T cells, B-cell-depleted T cells, or PBMCs provided the cDNA or gDNA that served as material.

The trim removed 8 bases at V and 3 bases at J, leaving 3 bases unmatched. Germline CDR1 reads SNHLY; CDR2 reads FYNNEI. The CDR3 sequence is 14 residues long. V and J are TRBV2 and TRBJ2-3; TRBD2 matches at 12 bases. The sequenced material came from peripheral blood. This receptor was taken from a man aged 65 to 79 with acute or convalescent COVID-19. The chain's CDR3 is CASSTSGRTDTQYF. The CDR3 DNA reads TGTGCCAGCTCAACTAGCGGGAGGACAGATACGCAGTATTTT.